Given below is one T cell receptor (beta chain) in context. Its antigen is still unknown. The data are from a study of cytomegalovirus exposure and HLA in healthy donors. Study-wide results and caveats: TCR beta chain V- and J-gene trimming was linked, in a later analysis, to a missense variant in DCLRE1C. In an earlier analysis, productive rearrangement rates for most beta V segments clustered near 87% or 30%. High specificity and sensitivity for cytomegalovirus status were reported for the classifier.

Losses at the gene ends were 3 bases for V and 6 bases for J; bases not matched to a gene: 15. The CDR3 consists of 17 residues. Germline CDR1 MGHRA, CDR2 YSYEKL. Researchers ran the PCR with 60 Vbeta and 13 Jbeta primers. TCRdb's table, derived via immunoSEQ multiplex PCR, lists solely in-frame clones and lacks some. The data show roughly 150,000 clones, 82% seen once. The TCR originated in a girl between 10 and 17 years old in good health and CMV-seropositive. This chain links TRBV4-1 with TRBJ1-2; 8 nucleotides line up with TRBD1. Material: PBMCs. The CDR3 here is CASSQFVSLQGAHGYTF. DNA for the CDR3: TGCGCCAGCAGCCAGTTCGTCTCCCTTCAGGGGGCGCATGGCTACACCTTC.